This T cell receptor beta chain stems from a study of cytomegalovirus exposure and HLA in healthy donors. Turning to the study itself: HLA-typed donors were the source of approximately 80 million unique TCRs, which an early data release held.

Study-wide results and limits: TRBV6-2, TRBV6-3 and some other V segments were excluded as indistinguishable.

This CDR3 has 16 amino acids. As concerns this clone: Its specificity is not known.

PCR amplification relied on 60 Vbeta primers (plus 13 Jbeta primers). Profiled with immunoSEQ multiplex PCR; TCRdb holds only in-frame clones, not every one. Seen here are under 200,000 clones, about 65% observed once, and the top ten hold roughly 4.1%. Sequenced: PBMCs. This clonotype was sampled from a woman aged 18 to 35 in good health and CMV-seropositive. V and J are TRBV21-1 and TRBJ1-5. TRBV21-1 is recorded as a pseudogene. The CDR3 sequence is CASSKAKRGSNQPQHF. The CDR3 DNA is TGTGCCAGCAGCAAAGCGAAGCGCGGTTCCAATCAGCCCCAGCATTTT.